One sample yielded the 18 T cell receptor beta chains listed below, sequenced in a study of monozygotic twins with cystic fibrosis. The protocol was immunoSEQ multiplex PCR, while the TCRdb copy is restricted to in-frame clones and leaves out a portion. The sample contains some 32,000 clones, roughly 90% of which appear only once. The specimen was blood. The origin of the receptors is a girl aged 2 to 9 with cystic fibrosis.

V gene TRBV10-1 combines with J gene TRBJ1-1; no clear D. Germline CDR1 is WNHNN and CDR2 is SYGVQD (reference sequence). The V gene lost 0 bases and the J gene lost 5 bases, with 7 bases spanning the gap. The CDR3 has 13 amino acids. CDR3 coding DNA: TGCGCCAGCAGTGAGTCGCACGGGACTGAAGCTTTCTTT. Translated: CASSESHGTEAFF.

The rearrangement joins TRBV7-8 to TRBJ1-4; D remains unclear. Germline lookup yields CDR1 SGHVS and CDR2 FQNEAQ. V lost 3 bases to trimming and J lost 0 bases, with 8 bases between them. This CDR3 region has 15 residues. This chain's CDR3 is CASSLSDATNEKLFF. DNA of the CDR3: TGTGCCAGCAGCTTGAGCGACGCAACTAATGAAAAACTGTTTTTT.

This chain uses TRBV27 with TRBJ1-2; D gene unclear. V was clipped by 1 base and J by 6 bases, with 15 bases between them. The CDR3 has 15 residues. Germline assignment: CDR1 MNHEY and CDR2 SMNVEV (reference sequence). The CDR3: CASSLYAQKRDGYTF. The CDR3 nucleotides read TGTGCCAGCAGTTTATATGCGCAAAAGCGAGATGGCTACACCTTC.

The CDR3 DNA reads as TGTGCCAGCAGTCAAGGAGGACAGGGTAATCAGCCCCAGCATTTT. It codes for CASSQGGQGNQPQHF. The J gene is TRBJ1-5, the V gene TRBV27; 8 bases fit TRBD1. The CDR3 runs to 15 residues. Germline loops: CDR1 MNHEY, CDR2 SMNVEV (reference sequence). V lost 5 bases and J lost 4; bases outside the gene matches: 7.

This rearrangement joins TRBV7-2 to TRBJ1-5; no clear D gene. V was cut by 5 bases and J by 0 bases, with 11 bases left in between. This CDR3 spans 15 amino acids. Looked up from germline, CDR1 is SGHTA and CDR2 is FQGNSA. Written as DNA, the CDR3 is TGTGCCAGCAGCCCCAGTTCCAATAGCAATCAGCCCCAGCATTTT. This sequence encodes CASSPSSNSNQPQHF.

The chain employs TRBV6-5 and TRBJ2-3; TRBD2 might be the D (6 bases). V was trimmed by 2 bases and J by 5 bases, leaving 8 bases between them. The CDR3 runs to 13 residues. Germline V gene sequence: CDR1 MNHEY, CDR2 SVGAGI. The CDR3 is CASSYGGIDTQYF. The CDR3 coding sequence is TGTGCCAGCAGTTACGGGGGGATAGATACGCAGTATTTT.

The genes are TRBV7-2 and TRBJ2-7, with 7 nucleotides matching TRBD2. V lost 5 bases and J lost 0; bases outside the gene matches: 13. Germline CDR1 reads SGHTA; CDR2 reads FQGNSA. The CDR3 is made up of 17 amino acids. Here the CDR3 reads CASSPVRASGPSYEQYF. CDR3 nucleotides: TGTGCCAGCAGCCCCGTCAGGGCTAGCGGTCCCTCCTACGAGCAGTACTTC.

V usage is TRBV30 and J usage is TRBJ1-1; 7 nucleotides line up with TRBD1. The CDR3 runs to 14 residues. The trim removed 3 bases at V and 3 bases at J, leaving 7 bases unmatched. In germline, CDR1 is GTSNPN, CDR2 SVGIG (reference sequence). This chain's CDR3 is CAWRGTEAHTEAFF. The CDR3 nucleotides are TGTGCCTGGAGGGGGACAGAAGCCCACACTGAAGCTTTCTTT.

V is TRBV7-9 and J is TRBJ1-2, with unresolved D. V lost 5 bases and J 4 bases, leaving 17 bases between the germline ends. The CDR3 runs to 15 residues. Germline CDR1 reads SEHNR; CDR2 reads FQNEAQ (reference sequence). The CDR3 protein is CASSALKQSSYGYTF. CDR3 DNA: TGTGCCAGCAGCGCACTTAAACAGTCCTCCTATGGCTACACCTTC.

This clone has a single count. This rearrangement joins TRBV6-1 to TRBJ2-3; the match to TRBD1 covers 7 bases. Germline CDR1 and CDR2: MNHNS and SASEGT. This CDR3 is built from 16 residues. The V gene end was trimmed by 4 bases and the J gene end by 2 bases; junction bases not matched to a gene: 9. CDR3 sequence: CASSVWTGDITDTQYF. The CDR3, as DNA: TGTGCCAGCAGTGTGTGGACAGGCGACATCACAGATACGCAGTATTTT.

V gene TRBV23-1 combines with J gene TRBJ2-7, with 15 bases lining up with TRBD2. TRBV23-1 is classed as an ORF, of uncertain function. After removal of 4 bases from V and 0 bases from J, the junction contained 10 bases not matched to a gene. The CDR3 length is 19 residues. CDR3 region: CASSRGTSGRRRNSYEQYF. The CDR3 bases are TGCGCCAGCAGTCGCGGGACTAGCGGGAGGAGGCGAAACTCCTACGAGCAGTACTTC.

V and J are TRBV5-1 and TRBJ1-1; D is uncertain. Trimming shortened V by 2 bases and J by 2 bases, and 7 bases separated the two germline ends. CDR1 SGHRS and CDR2 YFSETQ come from the germline V gene. This CDR3 spans 13 amino acids. CDR3 in amino acids: CASSLEDNTEAFF. The CDR3 nucleotides read TGCGCCAGCAGCTTAGAGGACAACACTGAAGCTTTCTTT.

The chain is built from TRBV29-1 and TRBJ2-7; TRBD1 matches 11 bases. V was clipped by 6 bases and J by 9 bases; unmatched bases: 10. Germline CDR1 SQVTM, CDR2 ANQGSEA. This CDR3 contains 13 residues. The CDR3 DNA is TGCAGCGTCGGGACAGGGGGAATGGTCGGGCAGTACTTC. This gives the protein CSVGTGGMVGQYF.

The J gene is TRBJ1-2, the V gene TRBV7-2; no reliable D call. CDR3 length equals 14 residues. Germline V lookup: CDR1 SGHTA, CDR2 FQGNSA. Deletions cut 11 bases from V and 0 bases from J, with 16 bases between. As DNA, the CDR3 is TGTGCCGCAACTTCGGCGGCATCTAACTATGGCTACACCTTC. It yields the protein CAATSAASNYGYTF.

The count of this clone is one. J is TRBJ1-2 and V is TRBV6-6; D is ambiguous. CDR1 and CDR2 from the germline V gene are MNHNY and SVGAGI (reference sequence). This CDR3 has 12 amino acids. V was trimmed by 6 bases and J by 3 bases, leaving 8 bases between them. The CDR3 protein is CASRERDYGYTF. The DNA of the CDR3 is TGTGCCAGCAGAGAGCGAGACTATGGCTACACCTTC.

This chain links TRBV27 with TRBJ2-1; D might be TRBD2 (6 bases). V was shortened by 4 bases and J by 6 bases, with 7 bases between the two germline ends. The CDR3 spans 12 residues. CDR1 MNHEY and CDR2 SMNVEV come from the germline V gene (reference sequence). CDR3 residues: CASSYGSNEQFF. DNA for the CDR3: TGTGCCAGCAGTTACGGGAGCAATGAGCAGTTCTTC.

The chain links TRBV30 to TRBJ1-3; tentatively, D is TRBD1 (5 bases). CDR1 is GTSNPN, CDR2 SVGIG, per germline (reference sequence). The CDR3 sequence is 14 residues long. V lost 1 base, J lost 0 bases, and 7 bases lay in between. This CDR3 is CAWSGDFSGNTIYF. CDR3 bases: TGTGCCTGGAGTGGGGACTTCTCTGGAAACACCATATATTTT.

The genes are TRBV19 and TRBJ2-2; no firm D call. The germline V gene encodes CDR1 LNHDA and CDR2 SQIVND (reference sequence). Trimming took 2 bases from V and 6 from J, leaving 4 bases between them. The CDR3 totals 12 residues. In nucleotides, the CDR3 is TGTGCCAGTAGTATATCGGCCGGGGAGCTGTTTTTT. Its translation is CASSISAGELFF.